This TCR beta chain was identified during a study of blood T cell repertoires in COVID-19. Study details: Spain, Italy and the United States supplied samples that represented acute and convalescent COVID-19.

Self-reported history from a screening survey and questionnaire set each donor's cohort. In the original processing: It was from reference gene primer amplification that nucleated cell counts were estimated. The method was immunoSEQ multiplex PCR; TCRdb's version includes in-frame clones alone and lacks a portion of them. The V and J calls and clone size were taken over from that table, and D and trimming were inferred from the DNA. The sample carries about 210,000 clones, roughly 91% recorded once. V trimming: 7 bases; J trimming: 6 bases; junction bases outside the gene matches: 8. CDR3 length: 12 residues. The germline V gene has CDR1 SQVTM and CDR2 ANQGSEA.

The rearrangement uses TRBV29-1 and TRBJ1-2; 7 nucleotides line up with TRBD1. The sequence derives from a young man in a cohort exposed to, infected with or recovered from COVID-19 (not recorded which). Sample: PBMCs or T cells enriched from blood (not recorded which). The CDR3 region has the DNA TGCAGCGCCGGGGACAGCGCTAATGGCTACACCTTC. This encodes CSAGDSANGYTF.